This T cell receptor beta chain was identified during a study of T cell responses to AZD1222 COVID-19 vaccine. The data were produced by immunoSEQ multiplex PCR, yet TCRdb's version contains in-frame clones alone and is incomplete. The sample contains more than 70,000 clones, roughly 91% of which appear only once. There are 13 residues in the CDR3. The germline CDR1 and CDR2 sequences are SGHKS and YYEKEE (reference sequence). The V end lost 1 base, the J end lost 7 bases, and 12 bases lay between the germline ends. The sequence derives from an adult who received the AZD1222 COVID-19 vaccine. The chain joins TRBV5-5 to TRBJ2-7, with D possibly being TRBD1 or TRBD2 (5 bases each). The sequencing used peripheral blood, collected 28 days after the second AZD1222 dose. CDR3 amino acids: CASSLTGAGEQYF. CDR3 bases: TGTGCCAGCAGCTTGACCGGGGCGGGTGAGCAGTACTTC.